The 27 T cell receptor beta chains given below trace back to one sample, sequenced in a study of T cell responses to AZD1222 COVID-19 vaccine. Libraries were prepared by immunoSEQ multiplex PCR; TCRdb keeps only in-frame clonotypes and omits some of them. The sample includes under 130,000 clones, roughly 90% seen only once; the top ten take approximately 1.1%. The starting material was peripheral blood, obtained on day 0 of AZD1222 vaccination. These receptors all stem from an adult in good health.

The rearrangement joins TRBV24-1 to TRBJ2-3; TRBD1 aligns across 8 bases. With V trimmed by 0 bases and J by 6 bases, 10 bases remained unmatched. CDR1 and CDR2 (germline): KGHDR, SFDVKD. CDR3 size: 17 residues. CDR3 region: CATSDLGPGQVGDTQYF. The CDR3 DNA is TGTGCCACCAGTGATTTGGGCCCGGGACAGGTGGGGGATACGCAGTATTTT.

The V call is TRBV7-3, the J call TRBJ2-3; a weak D match, TRBD2 (6 bases). Germline values: CDR1 SGHTA, CDR2 FQGTGA. The CDR3 consists of 13 residues. The V and J ends lost 5 bases and 3 bases respectively, with 9 bases between them. The CDR3 spells CASSAGLTDTQYF. The CDR3 region has the DNA TGTGCCAGCAGCGCGGGACTGACAGATACGCAGTATTTT.

V and J are TRBV6-1 and TRBJ2-1; D gene unclear. The germline V gene has CDR1 MNHNS and CDR2 SASEGT. The CDR3 extends over 16 amino acids. The V end was cut by 4 bases, the J end by 4 bases, with 17 bases between. Here the CDR3 reads CASSAQPASAYNEQFF. The CDR3 bases are TGTGCCAGCAGTGCCCAGCCGGCCTCAGCATACAATGAGCAGTTCTTC.

The CDR3 here is CASNIGGAYLTGELFF. CDR3 nucleotide sequence: TGTGCCAGCAACATTGGGGGGGCATACTTAACCGGGGAGCTGTTTTTT. J is TRBJ2-2 and V is TRBV19; D perhaps matches TRBD2 (7 bases). Germline CDR1 LNHDA, CDR2 SQIVND (reference sequence). Between the trimmed V and J ends, which lost 9 bases and 5 bases, there was a span of 22 bases. This CDR3 is built from 16 residues.

The chain employs TRBV6-2 or TRBV6-3 and TRBJ2-7, with D unresolved. The CDR3 runs 15 residues. CDR1 and CDR2 from the germline V gene are MNHEY and SVGEGT. V was trimmed by 0 bases and J by 1 base, leaving 10 bases between them. In DNA form, the CDR3 reads TGTGCCAGCAGTTACTCGACGCGGCTTTCCTACGAGCAGTACTTC. This sequence encodes CASSYSTRLSYEQYF.

The V call is TRBV11-1, the J call TRBJ2-1; 9 nucleotides align to TRBD1. Per germline, CDR1 SGHAT and CDR2 FQDESV (reference sequence). This CDR3 contains 14 residues. V lost 1 base, J lost 7 bases, and 2 bases stayed unmatched. CDR3 DNA sequence: TGTGCCAGCAGCTTAGTGGGGACAGGGAATGAGCAGTTCTTC. Encoded protein: CASSLVGTGNEQFF.

The chain combines TRBV15 with TRBJ2-5; D remains ambiguous. This CDR3 has 14 residues. Germline CDR1 LNHNV, CDR2 YYDKDF (reference sequence). Trimming pared 1 base from V and 5 bases from J, leaving 11 bases between. Written as DNA, the CDR3 is TGTGCCACCAGCAGAGGGGCTTTGGTGGAGACCCAGTACTTC. Amino acid sequence: CATSRGALVETQYF.

The chain is built from TRBV6-5 and TRBJ2-7; TRBD2 agrees at 15 bases. V was clipped by 4 bases and J by 3 bases; unmatched bases: 1. The CDR3 extends over 15 amino acids. CDR1 is MNHEY, CDR2 SVGAGI, per germline. This CDR3 reads CASSSGLAGGYEQYF. As DNA, the CDR3 is TGTGCCAGCAGTTCGGGACTAGCGGGAGGCTACGAGCAGTACTTC.

As DNA, the CDR3 is TGTGCCAGCAGTTACTCTGGACAGGGCAATCAGCCCCAGCATTTT. The encoded protein is CASSYSGQGNQPQHF. The genes are TRBV6-2 or TRBV6-3 and TRBJ1-5; 7 positions agree with TRBD1. Per the germline V gene, CDR1 is MNHEY and CDR2 is SVGEGT. The CDR3 spans 15 residues. V gave up 0 bases and J gave up 2 bases; unmatched junction bases: 1.

The V gene is TRBV12-3 or TRBV12-4, the J gene TRBJ1-1; TRBD1 matches at 9 bases. The CDR3 extends over 12 amino acids. V shed 5 bases and J 10 bases; nucleotides not matched to a gene: 5. CDR3 bases: TGTGCCAGCAGTCCGGGGACAGGGCGAGCTTTCTTT. The encoded protein is CASSPGTGRAFF.

The chain employs TRBV6-6 and TRBJ1-6; 7 bases map to TRBD1. From germline, CDR1 is MNHNY and CDR2 SVGAGI (reference sequence). The CDR3 contains 15 residues. V lost 6 bases and J lost 3; bases outside the gene matches: 5. CDR3 bases: TGTGCCAGCAGGGGGACAGAGGTCTATAATTCACCCCTCCACTTT. It translates to CASRGTEVYNSPLHF.

This sequence joins TRBV3-1 (or the pseudogene TRBV3-2) and TRBJ1-4, with D perhaps matching TRBD1 (5 bases). The V gene lost 3 bases and the J gene lost 5 bases, with 10 bases spanning the gap. The germline gives CDR1 LGHDT, CDR2 YNNKEL (reference sequence). The CDR3 spans 14 residues. The chain's CDR3 is CASSQGLVNEKLFF. CDR3 nucleotide sequence: TGTGCCAGCAGCCAGGGACTGGTAAATGAAAAACTGTTTTTT.

The V gene is TRBV7-2, the J gene TRBJ1-1; TRBD1 agrees at 7 bases. The CDR3 loop spans 14 amino acids. Germline V CDR1 and CDR2: SGHTA, FQGNSA. The V and J ends lost 5 bases and 4 bases, in that order; junction bases with no gene match: 7. CDR3 sequence: CASSALTGTTEAFF. The CDR3 nucleotides are TGTGCCAGCAGCGCCTTGACAGGGACCACTGAAGCTTTCTTT.

The chain joins TRBV6-2 or TRBV6-3 to TRBJ1-2; D uncertain. V shed 4 bases and J shed 1 base, with 7 bases lying between them. The CDR3 is 13 amino acids. Per germline, CDR1 MNHEY and CDR2 SVGEGT. The CDR3 region has the DNA TGTGCCAGCAGTTCAAGTTTTAACTATGGCTACACCTTC. Translating gives CASSSSFNYGYTF.

The genes are TRBV15 and TRBJ2-2; D is perhaps TRBD1 (5 bases). The germline CDR1 and CDR2 sequences are LNHNV and YYDKDF (reference sequence). The CDR3 loop spans 13 amino acids. The germline V and J ends were trimmed by 0 bases and 7 bases, with 6 bases remaining between them. DNA for the CDR3: TGTGCCACCAGCAGAGAAAGGGGCGGGGAGCTGTTTTTT. Residues: CATSRERGGELFF. Drawing the rest from reference TRBV15 and TRBJ2-2, the complete variable domain is DAMVIQNPRYQVTQFGKPVTLSCSQTLNHNVMYWYQQKSSQAPKLLFHYYDKDFNNEADTPDNFQSRRPNTSFCFLDIRSPGLGDTAMYLCATSRERGGELFFGEGSRLTVL.

The V gene is TRBV7-2, the J gene TRBJ2-7; no clear D. The CDR3 loop spans 13 amino acids. V lost 6 bases and J 5 bases, leaving 14 bases between the germline ends. Germline CDR1 is SGHTA and CDR2 is FQGNSA. The CDR3 loop is CASSFNSGNEQYF. CDR3 DNA: TGTGCCAGCAGTTTCAACTCCGGAAACGAGCAGTACTTC. Filled out from reference TRBV7-2 and TRBJ2-7, the complete variable domain reads GAGVSQSPSNKVTEKGKDVELRCDPISGHTALYWYRQSLGQGLEFLIYFQGNSAPDKSGLPSDRFSAERTGGSVSTLTIQRTQQEDSAVYLCASSFNSGNEQYFGPGTRLTVT.

The chain is built from TRBV27 and TRBJ2-1; 8 bases match TRBD2. This CDR3 is built from 16 residues. Germline V gene sequence: CDR1 MNHEY, CDR2 SMNVEV (reference sequence). V dropped 3 bases and J dropped 4; count of bases not matched to a gene: 8. The CDR3 sequence: CASSLITGGMYNEQFF. CDR3 nucleotides: TGTGCCAGCAGTTTGATAACGGGGGGGATGTACAATGAGCAGTTCTTC.

The rearrangement links TRBV3-1 (or the pseudogene TRBV3-2) to TRBJ2-1; D gene ambiguous. The CDR3 length is 16 residues. Trimming removed 0 bases from V and 6 bases from J, with 15 bases in between. CDR1 is LGHDT and CDR2 is YNNKEL in the germline V gene (reference sequence). The CDR3, as DNA: TGTGCCAGCAGCCAAGATAGTAGGCCCCCGCTCAATGAGCAGTTCTTC. This codes for CASSQDSRPPLNEQFF.

This chain links TRBV6-1 with TRBJ2-7; D may be TRBD1 (6 bases). Germline V lookup: CDR1 MNHNS, CDR2 SASEGT. V dropped 1 base and J dropped 2 bases, with 15 bases sitting between them. The CDR3 totals 16 residues. Here the CDR3 reads CASSEDSDRPTYEQYF. The CDR3 DNA is TGTGCCAGCAGTGAAGATAGTGACAGGCCAACCTACGAGCAGTACTTC.

In this sample, this clone turned up once. V is TRBV19 and J is TRBJ2-5; TRBD1 matches at 10 bases. The V segment lost 4 bases and the J segment 5 bases; nucleotides outside the gene matches: 1. The CDR3 is 13 amino acids. Germline values: CDR1 LNHDA, CDR2 SQIVND (reference sequence). CDR3 amino acids: CASSRGQGETQYF. In nucleotides, the CDR3 is TGTGCCAGTAGTAGGGGACAGGGGGAGACCCAGTACTTC. Combining the CDR3 with reference TRBV19 and TRBJ2-5 gives the whole variable domain DGGITQSPKYLFRKEGQNVTLSCEQNLNHDAMYWYRQDPGQGLRLIYYSQIVNDFQKGDIAEGYSVSREKKESFPLTVTSAQKNPTAFYLCASSRGQGETQYFGPGTRLLVL.

In DNA, the CDR3 is TGTGCCAGCAACGGGCGGAGGGATCAGCCCCAGCATTTT. Translation gives CASNGRRDQPQHF. The rearrangement joins TRBV2 to TRBJ1-5; D unclear. Per the germline V gene, CDR1 is SNHLY and CDR2 is FYNNEI. This CDR3 is built from 13 residues. V lost 7 bases to trimming and J lost 5 bases, with 12 bases between them.

The chain carries TRBV24-1 and TRBJ2-5, with no clear D. This CDR3 is built from 15 residues. Germline V lookup: CDR1 KGHDR, CDR2 SFDVKD. The V and J ends lost 3 bases and 5 bases respectively, with 15 bases between them. The CDR3 DNA reads as TGTGCCACCAGTGATCCGGGCCTCAGCAGGGAGACCCAGTACTTC. Translated, it gives CATSDPGLSRETQYF.

The genes are TRBV5-1 and TRBJ2-7, with 11 positions matching TRBD2. CDR1 and CDR2 (germline): SGHRS, YFSETQ. With 4 bases clipped from V and 2 bases from J, the junction kept 11 bases outside the gene matches. This CDR3 contains 17 residues. The CDR3 region is CASSRDSLAGGAYEQYF. CDR3 in DNA: TGCGCCAGCAGCCGAGATAGCCTAGCGGGGGGAGCCTACGAGCAGTACTTC.

The chain couples TRBV10-1 to TRBJ2-1; 12 bases are shared with TRBD1. V lost 4 bases to trimming and J lost 8 bases; unmatched junction nucleotides: 6. The CDR3 is 15 amino acids. CDR1 is WNHNN and CDR2 is SYGVQD in the germline V gene (reference sequence). DNA for the CDR3: TGCGCCAGCAGTGCCCCGGGACAGGGGGCCGATGAGCAGTTCTTC. Protein product: CASSAPGQGADEQFF.

V usage is TRBV9 and J usage is TRBJ2-5, with D maybe TRBD2 (7 bases). The germline V and J ends were trimmed by 0 bases and 5 bases, with 14 bases remaining between them. This CDR3 is built from 15 residues. CDR1 and CDR2 from the germline V gene are SGDLS and YYNGEE. The CDR3 nucleotides are TGTGCCAGCAGCGTAGGTGGGGGGGCCGGTGAGACCCAGTACTTC. As protein: CASSVGGGAGETQYF.

The rearrangement uses TRBV6-2 or TRBV6-3 and TRBJ1-6; D is perhaps TRBD1 (5 bases). The length of the CDR3 is 15 residues. The germline V gene has CDR1 MNHEY and CDR2 SVGEGT. V gave up 6 bases and J gave up 3 bases, with 12 bases separating them. The CDR3 spells CASSVQDVYNSPLHF. The DNA for the CDR3 is TGTGCCAGCAGCGTACAGGACGTCTATAATTCACCCCTCCACTTT.

The chain recombines TRBV19 with TRBJ1-5; D call uncertain. Per germline, CDR1 LNHDA and CDR2 SQIVND (reference sequence). Trimming shortened V by 0 bases and J by 3 bases, and 0 bases separated the two germline ends. The CDR3 covers 12 residues. The CDR3 protein is CASSIDNQPQHF. The CDR3 region has the DNA TGTGCCAGTAGTATAGACAATCAGCCCCAGCATTTT.